The 8 T cell receptor beta chains listed next were all sequenced from one sample in a study of blood T cell repertoires in COVID-19. Clones were read by immunoSEQ multiplex PCR, and TCRdb kept only the in-frame ones, dropping some. The sample holds over 40,000 clones, about 82% seen once. The material sequenced was peripheral blood. Receptor source: an elderly man with active COVID-19.

The V gene is TRBV4-3, the J gene TRBJ2-1; tentatively, D is TRBD2 (5 bases). This CDR3 is 16 amino acids long. Trimming took off 0 bases at V and 4 bases at J, with 13 bases between the two ends. Germline-derived CDR1 and CDR2 are LGHNA and YSLEER. CDR3 sequence: CASSQERRATYNEQFF. DNA for the CDR3: TGCGCCAGCAGCCAAGAAAGGCGGGCCACGTACAATGAGCAGTTCTTC.

The chain uses TRBV4-3 and TRBJ1-2; D is ambiguous. Germline V gene lookup returns CDR1 LGHNA and CDR2 YSLEER. V was trimmed by 5 bases and J by 2 bases, leaving 15 bases between them. The CDR3 spans 15 residues. The CDR3 nucleotides read TGCGCCAGCAGCGGCCGAGGGCAGAAAAACTATGGCTACACCTTC. It specifies CASSGRGQKNYGYTF.

The chain joins TRBV14 to TRBJ2-2; D may be TRBD1 (5 bases). The CDR3 has 13 amino acids. Trimming pared 4 bases from V and 4 bases from J, leaving 7 bases between. From germline, CDR1 is SGHDN and CDR2 FVKESK. The CDR3 sequence: CASSPTVTGELFF. Here the CDR3 DNA reads TGTGCCAGCAGCCCGACAGTCACCGGGGAGCTGTTTTTT.

The rearrangement links TRBV4-2 to TRBJ1-4, with D perhaps matching TRBD1 (5 bases). CDR1 and CDR2 from the germline V gene are LGHNA and YNFKEQ. Trimming removed 1 base at V and 3 bases at J, with 12 bases between. The CDR3 is 16 residues long. The CDR3 DNA is TGTGCCAGCAGCCAAGTAGGCAGGGAGGCTAATGAAAAACTGTTTTTT. It is translated as CASSQVGREANEKLFF.

The V gene is TRBV7-2, the J gene TRBJ2-7, with 8 bases fitting TRBD1. The J segment lost 3 bases and the V segment lost 7 bases, leaving 11 bases of the junction unmatched. The CDR3 spans 15 residues. Germline lookup yields CDR1 SGHTA and CDR2 FQGNSA. Here the CDR3 DNA reads TGTGCCAGCACCCTCCGGACAGGGCTTTTCTACGAGCAGTACTTC. It specifies CASTLRTGLFYEQYF.

The V call is TRBV5-5, the J call TRBJ2-2, with D uncertain. The V gene lost 5 bases and the J gene lost 7 bases, with 18 bases spanning the gap. The CDR3 spans 15 residues. Per the germline V gene, CDR1 is SGHKS and CDR2 is YYEKEE (reference sequence). The CDR3 loop reads CASSFLDPEIGELFF. For the CDR3, the DNA is TGTGCCAGCAGTTTCCTTGATCCGGAGATCGGGGAGCTGTTTTTT.

The chain combines TRBV10-2 with TRBJ1-1, with TRBD1 identical over 10 bases. CDR3 size: 14 residues. V lost 4 bases and J lost 4; bases outside the gene matches: 3. Per germline, CDR1 WSHSY and CDR2 SAAADI. The CDR3 nucleotides read TGCGCCAGCAGTGGGGACAGGGGTGGCACTGAAGCTTTCTTT. This translates into CASSGDRGGTEAFF.

This clone occurred once. The V and J genes are TRBV7-2 and TRBJ2-1; 13 nucleotides line up with TRBD2. The V segment lost 1 base and the J segment 8 bases; nucleotides outside the gene matches: 5. This CDR3 is built from 16 residues. In germline, CDR1 is SGHTA, CDR2 FQGNSA. The CDR3 sequence is CASSLVGLAGADEQFF. The CDR3 DNA is TGTGCCAGCAGCTTAGTAGGACTAGCGGGAGCGGATGAGCAGTTCTTC. Looking up the rest from reference TRBV7-2 and TRBJ2-1 gives the full variable domain: GAGVSQSPSNKVTEKGKDVELRCDPISGHTALYWYRQSLGQGLEFLIYFQGNSAPDKSGLPSDRFSAERTGGSVSTLTIQRTQQEDSAVYLCASSLVGLAGADEQFFGPGTRLTVL.